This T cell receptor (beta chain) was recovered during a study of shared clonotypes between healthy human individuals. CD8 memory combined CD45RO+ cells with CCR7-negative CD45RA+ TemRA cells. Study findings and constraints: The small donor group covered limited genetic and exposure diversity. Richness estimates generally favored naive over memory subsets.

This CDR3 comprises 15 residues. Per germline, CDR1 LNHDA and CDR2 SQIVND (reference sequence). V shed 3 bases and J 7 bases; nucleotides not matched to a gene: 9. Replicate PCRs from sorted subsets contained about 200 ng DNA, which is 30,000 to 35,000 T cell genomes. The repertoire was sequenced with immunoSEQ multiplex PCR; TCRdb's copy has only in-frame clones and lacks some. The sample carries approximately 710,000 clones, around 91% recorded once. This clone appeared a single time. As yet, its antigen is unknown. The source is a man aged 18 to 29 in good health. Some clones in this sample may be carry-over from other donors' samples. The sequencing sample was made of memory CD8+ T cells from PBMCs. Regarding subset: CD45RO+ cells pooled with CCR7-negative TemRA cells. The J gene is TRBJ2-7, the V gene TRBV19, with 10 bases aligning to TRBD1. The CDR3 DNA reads TGTGCCAGTAGTATGACCGGGGGACAGGGGCTTGAGCAGTACTTC. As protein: CASSMTGGQGLEQYF.